This T cell receptor beta chain originates from a study of blood T cell repertoires in COVID-19. There are a few counts of this clone. Measured with immunoSEQ multiplex PCR; TCRdb has only the in-frame clones, and not every one. The table lists around 190,000 clones, over 80% of them singletons. CDR1 and CDR2 from the germline V gene are SQVTM and ANQGSEA. V lost 4 bases to trimming and J lost 5 bases; unmatched junction nucleotides: 11. This CDR3 is 15 amino acids long. V gene TRBV29-1 combines with J gene TRBJ2-1, with TRBD2 matching 7 bases. The sequenced sample consisted of peripheral blood. The sequence came from a woman in her 70s with COVID-19, enrolled during active disease. The CDR3 sequence is CSVGRGRAGHNEQFF. CDR3 bases: TGCAGCGTTGGTCGAGGGAGGGCCGGTCACAATGAGCAGTTCTTC.